The clone carrying this T cell receptor beta chain was picked up a small number of times. As yet, its antigen is unknown. Germline V lookup: CDR1 MNHEY, CDR2 SMNVEV (reference sequence). The CDR3 covers 16 residues. Losses at the gene ends were 5 bases for V and 4 bases for J; bases not matched to a gene: 12. TCRdb fed the RT-PCR reads into MiXCR, producing one record per CDR3 protein. The data show around 710,000 distinct CDR3 sequences, around 14% seen once. The data belong to a study of response to subunit inactivated influenza vaccine. Notes on the study in general: Every seasonal influenza vaccination brings in few new T cells, the authors suggested.

The TCR originated in a man in his forties or fifties who received an inactivated influenza vaccine. This specimen was PBMCs from blood, taken approximately 15 days before vaccination. This chain joins TRBV27 and TRBJ1-1; the match to TRBD1 covers 8 bases. In DNA, the CDR3 is TGTGCCAGCAGTCAACGGACAGGGCTCTCATCCACTGAAGCTTTCTTT. The encoded protein is CASSQRTGLSSTEAFF.